This TCR beta chain was sequenced during a study of cytomegalovirus exposure and HLA in healthy donors (TCRdb year 2017). Turning to the overall study: According to an earlier analysis of around 600 of the donors, about 190 million T cells yielded 100 million or so unique TCR beta sequences and 276 Gb of sequence data. Approximately 300 gigabases of sequencing data and roughly 80 million unique TCR sequences made up an early release that covered several hundred HLA-typed donors. The genetic ancestry cluster associated with self-reported Caucasian donors included 81% of the approximately 410 genotyped donors. The study aimed to test whether cataloging public T cell receptors could reveal signatures of past pathogen exposure. The T cell repertoires of around 670 subjects were profiled by immunosequencing and related to cytomegalovirus serostatus. In addition to the first cohort of several hundred subjects, a separate validation cohort of 130 or so different subjects was used. To predict cytomegalovirus infection status, the study combined high-throughput TCR immunosequencing, statistical association of individual TCRs with disease status, and machine learning. In a later analysis, previously published TCR beta repertoires from more than 500 donors were re-analyzed and high-resolution HLA genotyping was added so that TCR occurrence patterns could be studied. Rather than using new phenotypic data, the later analysis identified candidate immune exposures from TCR beta sequences and from how often those sequences occurred across donors. In an earlier analysis of 587 of the donors, high-throughput TCR beta sequencing was used to judge whether each TCR beta V gene segment behaved as functional or pseudogenic. Donor age, sex, ethnicity and CMV serostatus were collected together with the repertoire data. In a later genetic analysis, genome-wide SNP genotypes for about 55% of the roughly 700 donors were used, and that subset was treated as a discovery cohort. Every repertoire in the discovery cohort had been generated on one and the same sequencing platform. Both class I and class II loci were covered by HLA typing, at four-digit resolution. Typing coverage differed by locus: A, B, C, DRB1 and DQB1 were typed in roughly 620-630 donors, DQA1 in approximately 520, DPA1 in some 610, and DPB1 in 450 to 490. Because of strong linkage in the cohort, 4 to 6 DR-DQ haplotypes were treated as single units for association and clustering. Across some 400 genotyped donors of the cohort, an average of about 240,000 unique TCR beta nucleotide sequences per donor were sequenced, and roughly 18% of those sequences were non-productive. The investigation overall reported the following: Immune exposure information for the cohort was limited to CMV serostatus. A total of 150 or so TCR beta chains were listed by the study as associated with cytomegalovirus. This cohort had only TCR beta chains sequenced, and the lack of alpha or paired-chain data limited which features could be detected. Most CMV-associated TCR beta chains appeared to be HLA-restricted in a later analysis, and the HLA associations seemed to be driven largely by CMV exposure. Compared with the roughly 720-donor mean, donors in an Asian-associated ancestry cluster had fewer N-insertions in productive TCRs, according to a later genetic analysis. In a later analysis, HLA-associated TCR beta chains were found to be more clonally expanded and to have lower generation probabilities than equally common non-associated chains. Presence/absence analyses assumed roughly uniform sequencing depth across donors, an assumption that may not hold. At a false discovery rate of 0.05, a later analysis linked 16,000 or so TCR beta sequences to specific HLA alleles. In a later analysis, several top co-occurrence clusters were reported to appear linked to parvovirus B19, influenza, CMV and Epstein-Barr virus. HLA typing was unavailable for some donors at each locus, so association tests used only the typed subset. A further reported finding was that TCR beta sequences accurately predicted the HLA-A and HLA-B alleles for most subjects in the first cohort. Because the 87-base-pair reads could not distinguish some IMGT-functional V segments, including TRBV6-2 and TRBV6-3, those segments were excluded. In both the original and validation cohorts, the classifier was reported to diagnose cytomegalovirus status with high specificity and sensitivity. A later genetic analysis associated a missense DCLRE1C variant with V-gene and J-gene trimming of TCR beta chains, and an independent cohort replicated the association. In vitro tests confirmed that a few of the cytomegalovirus-associated TCR beta chains recognize cytomegalovirus antigens. Most TCR sequences were seen in very few donors, while some public TCRs were found in many individuals. Because counts were too low, seventeen rarely observed V segments, including chromosome 9 orphons, were excluded from the earlier analysis of under 650 of the donors. Strong co-occurrence of HLA alleles, especially DR and DQ, made assigning TCR associations to individual alleles difficult. According to the authors, the approach could potentially be generalized to other disease states and immunological phenotypes. Linkage disequilibrium might explain the correlated functional status among segregating V segments, but an unknown experimental factor could not be ruled out. According to a later analysis, TCR association rates differed among HLA loci, with DRB1 alleles showing the most associated TCRs and HLA-C alleles showing the fewest. In an earlier analysis of fewer than 700 of the donors, most TCR beta V segments appeared in productive rearrangements about 87% or about 30% of the time, broadly matching IMGT annotations. The sequencing pipeline was judged likely to have produced a cluster of highly shared sequence variants as a technical artifact.

Libraries were prepared through the immunoSEQ multiplex PCR assay. A mixture of 60 forward primers for TCR Vbeta segments and 13 reverse primers for TCR Jbeta segments was used in the multiplex PCR. Amplification of the CDR3 region of rearranged TCR beta genes was performed with a multiplex PCR assay on genomic DNA. The amplified TCR beta libraries were sequenced on the Illumina HiSeq System as 87-base-pair reads. The paper's data handling went like this. A later analysis counted about 76 million unique TCR beta chains across the 600 to 850 repertoires, and 10 million to 11 million of these chains were shared by at least two donors. A nearest-neighbor algorithm error-corrected the raw reads and collapsed the reads into unique sequences, merging closely related sequences to remove PCR and sequencing errors. CDR3 sequences were aligned to IMGT reference sequences to assign V, D and J gene segments. For a sequence to be retained, a match of at least six nucleotides to both a V gene segment and a J gene segment was required. A rearrangement was called productive if the CDR3 had no stop codons and remained in frame with V and J, and every other rearrangement was called non-productive. CDR3 was defined according to IMGT convention as the region running from the second conserved V-encoded cysteine to the conserved J-encoded phenylalanine. Sequences without an unambiguous match to a single V gene segment were excluded from the earlier analysis of 500 to 700 of the donors. An earlier analysis of 587 of the donors classified V segments as functional when productive rearrangements were above 56.7% and as segregating when the standard deviation between donors was above 5%. A statistical classification framework was built to diagnose cytomegalovirus status from the catalog of TCR beta chain sequences. In a later analysis, TCR nucleotide sequences were compared against IMGT/GENE-DB human TR gene sequences so that V and J genes could be assigned. Using the TCRdist pipeline, a later analysis assigned CDR3 sequences along with most-parsimonious VDJ recombination scenarios. A later analysis defined each TCR beta chain by its CDR3 amino acid sequence plus V-gene family, and excluded reads lacking a unique V-gene family. To address suspected cross-contamination and a sequencing artifact, a later analysis removed 550 to 750 highly shared, low-generation-probability nucleotide sequences. For each public chain, a later analysis derived a clonal expansion index from normalized ranks of inferred template counts within each repertoire. In a later analysis, generation probabilities were computed using a VDJ recombination model fitted to out-of-frame rearrangements, and the results were checked against IGoR. A later analysis scored TCR-TCR, TCR-HLA and TCR-CMV co-occurrence with hypergeometric tests, applying a repertoire-size bias correction to TCR pairs. A later analysis estimated false discovery rates by permuting HLA or CMV assignments 20 times. In a later analysis, co-occurring TCRs were grouped using DBSCAN, with TCRdist sequence similarity added in when clustering inside HLA-allele-positive subsets. Co-occurrence clustering excluded repertoires with fewer than 30,000 or more than 120,000 public chains, plus five with anomalous nucleotide sharing. TCRdb mirrors the immuneACCESS table, restricted to in-frame sequences. Some clones are absent from its copies; in checked studies, under half trace to an unresolved V gene, and the reason for the others is unknown. Clone size and the V and J calls come from that table; the DNA yielded D and trimming. This sample has 140,000 or so clones in its table, and 9.4% of those were observed once. 1.8% of the sample comes from the top ten.

Only a few counts were recorded for this clone. The specificity of this receptor is unknown. No base-level quality is on record; no much larger clone is a single base apart. The cohort comprised some 700 healthy bone marrow donors. At the time of sampling, all cohort members were nominally healthy, though unrecorded immune exposures were likely present. The donor was CMV seronegative and was included in the group of approximately 350 seronegative cohort members. Each donor provided a peripheral blood sample, and peripheral blood mononuclear cells were used for TCR beta sequencing. The Qiagen DNeasy Blood Extraction Kit was used to extract genomic DNA from the blood cell samples. As encoded in the germline V gene (reference sequence), CDR1 is MNHEY while CDR2 is SMNVEV. After removal of 0 bases from V and 4 bases from J, the junction retains 1 base not matched to a gene. The CDR3, from cysteine to phenylalanine, totals 15 residues. Of the read, only the CDR3 DNA is kept; its 45 bases are in frame from base 1.

The clonotype was recovered from a male donor in good health and CMV-seronegative. This chain is built from TRBV27 and TRBJ2-7; TRBD2 lines up with 12 middle nucleotides. Sequencing was carried out using PBMCs. The CDR3 region: CASSLSTSGRYEQYF. The DNA sequence reads TGTGCCAGCAGTTTATCGACTAGCGGGAGATACGAGCAGTACTTC.